This TCR beta chain comes out of a study of T cell repertoires in cytomegalovirus infection. On the study more broadly: CMV infection together with matching HLA type was indicated by public TCR beta signatures.

TCRdb reprocessed the reads via MiXCR and lists one record per CDR3 protein. The table lists 830,000 or so distinct CDR3 sequences, approximately 32% of them singletons. There are 15 residues in the CDR3. CDR1 is SGHAT and CDR2 is FQNNGV in the germline V gene. V lost 1 base, J lost 4 bases, and 11 bases lay in between. Findings of the study overall: Clonotype analysis showed dominance of the ex vivo response by HLA-C-restricted CMV-specific TCR beta clonotypes. People with CMV and the relevant HLA were identified by cumulative public TCR beta family frequency.

In the case of this clonotype: Its antigen is unknown.

The chain employs TRBV11-2 and TRBJ1-3; D gene unclear. This material consisted of cultured CD8+ T cells from PBMCs, taken from culture after CMV antigen stimulation. The clonotype originates from a human donor in good health (CMV status not recorded). Some clones in this sample may be carry-over from other donors' samples. The CDR3 spells CASSLGRADGNTIYF. The CDR3 DNA reads as TGTGCCAGCAGCTTAGGCCGGGCTGACGGAAACACCATATATTTT.